The clone carrying this TCR beta chain occurred a few times. What it binds is unknown. These data belong to a study of T-cell memory formation after mild COVID-19. Study-level points and caveats: Clones that contracted from day 15 to 85 were balanced CD4/CD8, while later expanders leaned CD4+. Clones that contracted clustered mainly in CM and EM if CD4+ and in EMRA if CD8+.

One entry per CDR3 protein, called by TCRdb with MiXCR from the 5' RACE reads. Here the sample spans under 300,000 distinct CDR3 sequences, 7.5% to 10% being singletons. This TCR derives from a man younger than 35 who had mild COVID-19 (a few samples of this study predate the infection). Cell type and time point are not known. The sequencing input was PBMCs or a T cell subset sorted from them (not recorded which).

The CDR3 coding sequence is TGTGCCAGCAGCTTTGACTACTACAATGAGCAGTTCTTC. Its protein product is CASSFDYYNEQFF. The chain links TRBV7-2 to TRBJ2-1; possibly TRBD2 for D (5 bases). This CDR3 has 13 amino acids. Germline V lookup: CDR1 SGHTA, CDR2 FQGNSA. With 3 bases removed from V and 3 bases from J, the gap between germline ends came to 6 bases.